This is a list of T cell receptor beta chains from one sample in a study of sequential checkpoint blockade in melanoma. Sequencing was performed with immunoSEQ multiplex PCR; in TCRdb, only in-frame clones are kept and a portion is missing. The profile shows 40,000 or so clones, 86% of them singletons. Here the sequenced sample was CD8+ T cells sorted from blood (inferred from file names), taken from a patient given nivolumab and ipilimumab in sequence. Receptor source: a human donor with melanoma. The CDR3 runs from the conserved cysteine through the conserved F or W. The D gene is left open where the match is weak. Clone size, where shown, is once, few, many, or a class for clones that have expanded.

.	.	TRBV6-5	TRBJ1-2	TGTGCCAGCAGTCCTCGTTCCGGGGGGGGGCCTGGCTACACCTTC	CASSPRSGGGPGYTF
.	.	TRBV27	TRBJ2-7	TGTACCAGCAGCCCTCCGCCCGGTTTCTACGAGCAGTACTTC	CTSSPPPGFYEQYF
.	TRBD2	TRBV19	TRBJ2-5	TGTGCCAGTAGTGTGACTAGCGGGCTTCAAGAGACCCAGTACTTC	CASSVTSGLQETQYF
.	.	TRBV5-6	TRBJ2-4	TGTGCCAGCAGCTTGGGACGGGTTGACATTCAGTACTTC	CASSLGRVDIQYF
.	.	TRBV13	TRBJ1-3	TGTGCCAGCAGCTTAGGGGCAGGCCCTCTCTCTGGAAACACCATATATTTT	CASSLGAGPLSGNTIYF
.	.	TRBV28	TRBJ2-2	TGTGCCAGCAGCCCTATACAGGGTGCAAACACCGGGGAGCTGTTTTTT	CASSPIQGANTGELFF
.	.	TRBV9	TRBJ2-1	TGTGCCAGCAGTGGAGGGCCTTCGAATGAGCAGTTCTTC	CASSGGPSNEQFF
.	TRBD2	TRBV7-9	TRBJ2-1	TGTGCCAGCAGCTTAGGACTAGCGGGAGATATTGAGCAGTTCTTC	CASSLGLAGDIEQFF
.	TRBD1	TRBV7-9	TRBJ1-2	TGTGCCAGCAGCTTAGGGGGGGACAGGCTATATGGCTACACCTTC	CASSLGGDRLYGYTF
.	.	TRBV5-4	TRBJ2-7	TGTGCCAGCAGCTCCTTTTCTTTCGGGGTCTACGAGCAGTACTTC	CASSSFSFGVYEQYF
once	TRBD2	TRBV5-1	TRBJ2-1	TGCGCCAGCAGGGAGACTAGCGGGAGTCTTAATGAGCAGTTCTTC	CASRETSGSLNEQFF
few	.	TRBV2	TRBJ1-2	TGTGCCAGCAGTGAAGCGTCGGGGGGAGGAGATGGCTACACCTTC	CASSEASGGGDGYTF
.	TRBD1	TRBV11-2	TRBJ1-2	TGTGCCAGCAGCTCACAGGGACAGGGCGATGGCTACACCTTC	CASSSQGQGDGYTF
.	.	TRBV27	TRBJ2-7	TGTGCCAGCAGTTTGGGGGGACCCTACGAGCAGTACTTC	CASSLGGPYEQYF
.	TRBD2	TRBV19	TRBJ2-1	TGTGCCAGTAGTATAGATGGGGGGGGGAACAATGAGCAGTTCTTC	CASSIDGGGNNEQFF
once	.	TRBV7-3	TRBJ2-3	TGTGCCAGCAGCAACCCAGCGGACCCCTACACAGATACGCAGTATTTT	CASSNPADPYTDTQYF
.	TRBD2	TRBV9	TRBJ2-7	TGTGCCAGCAGCGTAGGGACTAGCGACCGCGCCTACGAGCAGTACTTC	CASSVGTSDRAYEQYF
.	TRBD1	TRBV6-6	TRBJ1-2	TGTGCCAGCAGCCGATGGACAGGGGAGGCGGGTGGCTACACCTTC	CASSRWTGEAGGYTF
.	TRBD1	TRBV13	TRBJ2-7	TGTGCCAGCAGCTCGGGACAGTTCCCCTACGAGCAGTACTTC	CASSSGQFPYEQYF
.	TRBD1	TRBV13	TRBJ2-1	TGTGCCAGCAGCCCAGAGAAAGACAGGGCTGAGCAGTTCTTC	CASSPEKDRAEQFF
.	TRBD1	TRBV13	TRBJ2-5	TGTGCCAGCAGCCCGAACAGGGGATTACGTGAGACCCAGTACTTC	CASSPNRGLRETQYF
.	.	TRBV19	TRBJ2-5	TGTGCCAGTAGCTGGACAGTGCAAGAGACCCAGTACTTC	CASSWTVQETQYF
.	TRBD2	TRBV28	TRBJ2-3	TGTGCCAGCAGTTTCGGACTAGCGGGAGAGGAAGATACGCAGTATTTT	CASSFGLAGEEDTQYF
.	.	TRBV30	TRBJ2-1	TGTGCCTGGACGGGTCTAGCCAGGTTGCAGTTCTTC	CAWTGLARLQFF
once	.	TRBV4-2	TRBJ2-2	TGTGCCAGCAGCCAAGAGCCCGGGGTGACCGGCGGGGAGCTGTTTTTT	CASSQEPGVTGGELFF
.	.	TRBV10-2	TRBJ1-1	TGCGCCAGCAGTTCCTGGGGGGGAGAGGTTGAAGCTTTCTTT	CASSSWGGEVEAFF
.	TRBD2	TRBV28	TRBJ2-5	TGTGCCAGCAGTCTTGGGACTAGCGGGAGCAGGGAAGAGACCCAGTACTTC	CASSLGTSGSREETQYF
once	TRBD1	TRBV15	TRBJ2-7	TGTGCCACCAGCCCCCCTCGGACAGGGAGCTCCTACGAGCAGTACTTC	CATSPPRTGSSYEQYF
.	.	TRBV19	TRBJ1-1	TGTGCCAGTAGTATATCAGCAGGGAACACTGAAGCTTTCTTT	CASSISAGNTEAFF
.	TRBD1	TRBV27	TRBJ1-4	TGTGCCAGCAGGGGACAGCCCAATATGGGTGAAAAACTGTTTTTT	CASRGQPNMGEKLFF
once	TRBD1	TRBV9	TRBJ1-1	TGTGCCAGCAGCCCAGGGACAGGGATAGTGGCTTTCTTT	CASSPGTGIVAFF
.	TRBD1	TRBV4-1	TRBJ1-4	TGCGCCAGCAGCCAAGGGGACAGGGATGAAAAACTGTTTTTT	CASSQGDRDEKLFF
.	.	TRBV9	TRBJ2-7	TGTGCCAGCAGCGGGGGAGTGCGTGACGAGCAGTACTTC	CASSGGVRDEQYF